Each of the 22 T cell receptor beta chains below was sequenced from the same sample in a study of blood T cell repertoires in COVID-19. Repertoires were generated with immunoSEQ multiplex PCR, while TCRdb's copy carries only in-frame clones and drops some. This table holds about 150,000 clones, over 75% found once. The sequencing sample was made of peripheral blood. The receptor source for this set is a man aged 55 to 70 with active or convalescent COVID-19.

This clone is a singleton in its sample. The V gene is TRBV19, the J gene TRBJ1-1; possibly TRBD1 for D (6 bases). There are 14 residues in the CDR3. Trimming stripped 9 bases from V and 3 bases from J, with 17 bases between. Germline CDR1 and CDR2: LNHDA and SQIVND (reference sequence). The CDR3, as DNA: TGTGCCAGCGGGTCTCAGGGGAAGTACACTGAAGCTTTCTTT. Amino acid sequence: CASGSQGKYTEAFF.

The gene calls are TRBV5-1 and TRBJ2-5; D perhaps matches TRBD1 (5 bases). Germline CDR1 reads SGHRS; CDR2 reads YFSETQ. The CDR3 runs to 15 residues. V was clipped by 5 bases and J by 0 bases, with 14 bases between them. This chain's CDR3 is CASSTGAGNQETQYF. CDR3 DNA sequence: TGCGCCAGCAGTACTGGGGCAGGGAACCAAGAGACCCAGTACTTC.

This chain links TRBV5-1 with TRBJ2-5, with D tentatively TRBD1 (5 bases). CDR1 is SGHRS and CDR2 is YFSETQ in the germline V gene. Trimming cost V 7 bases and J 0 bases, with 7 bases left between them. This CDR3 has 12 amino acids. CDR3 DNA: TGCGCCAGCTACAGGAACCAAGAGACCCAGTACTTC. It encodes CASYRNQETQYF.

The chain couples TRBV7-2 to TRBJ2-1; D not resolved. With 1 base removed from V and 9 bases from J, the gap between germline ends came to 7 bases. Germline CDR1 is SGHTA and CDR2 is FQGNSA. This CDR3 has 12 residues. CDR3 region: CASSLELREQFF. CDR3 coding DNA: TGTGCCAGCAGCTTAGAGTTGCGTGAGCAGTTCTTC. The full variable domain, rest sourced from reference TRBV7-2 and TRBJ2-1, is GAGVSQSPSNKVTEKGKDVELRCDPISGHTALYWYRQSLGQGLEFLIYFQGNSAPDKSGLPSDRFSAERTGGSVSTLTIQRTQQEDSAVYLCASSLELREQFFGPGTRLTVL.

J is TRBJ2-1 and V is TRBV6-2 or TRBV6-3, with 7 bases matching TRBD2. CDR1 and CDR2 (germline): MNHEY, SVGEGT. CDR3 length equals 15 residues. With 0 bases clipped from V and 8 bases from J, the junction kept 7 bases outside the gene matches. CDR3 nucleotides: TGTGCCAGCAGTTACTCGCGGGAGCTTTGGGATGAGCAGTTCTTC. Amino acids: CASSYSRELWDEQFF.

J is TRBJ1-5 and V is TRBV10-3; 9 bases map to TRBD1. Trimming took 3 bases from V and 2 from J; bases not matched to a gene: 11. Germline V CDR1 and CDR2: ENHRY, SYGVKD. The CDR3 contains 18 residues. Here the CDR3 reads CAISDPGGQGRGNQPQHF. The CDR3 DNA sequence: TGTGCCATCAGTGACCCGGGAGGACAGGGGAGGGGCAATCAGCCCCAGCATTTT.

The chain is built from TRBV3-1 (or the pseudogene TRBV3-2) and TRBJ2-7; 7 nucleotides agree with TRBD2. The CDR3 length is 17 residues. The germline V gene has CDR1 LGHDT and CDR2 YNNKEL (reference sequence). Trimming took 0 bases from V and 0 from J; bases not matched to a gene: 8. CDR3 DNA: TGTGCCAGCAGCCAAGATGTGGGGACTACCTCCTCCTACGAGCAGTACTTC. Translating it yields CASSQDVGTTSSYEQYF.

This chain links TRBV7-9 with TRBJ2-7; TRBD1 might be the D (6 bases). V lost 6 bases and J lost 7, with 22 bases in between. The CDR3 has 15 residues. CDR1 and CDR2 (germline): SEHNR, FQNEAQ (reference sequence). CDR3 sequence reads: CASSSGTPLTEEQYF. CDR3 DNA: TGTGCCAGCAGTTCCGGGACACCCCTGACGGAGGAGCAGTACTTC.

This chain joins TRBV15 and TRBJ1-6; D not resolved. Germline CDR1 reads LNHNV; CDR2 reads YYDKDF (reference sequence). The CDR3 covers 15 residues. With 3 bases removed from V and 6 bases from J, the gap between germline ends came to 12 bases. The CDR3 bases are TGTGCCACCAGCAGGATGGACGGGGTTAATTCACCCCTCCACTTT. As protein: CATSRMDGVNSPLHF. The whole variable domain, filled in from reference TRBV15 and TRBJ1-6, reads DAMVIQNPRYQVTQFGKPVTLSCSQTLNHNVMYWYQQKSSQAPKLLFHYYDKDFNNEADTPDNFQSRRPNTSFCFLDIRSPGLGDTAMYLCATSRMDGVNSPLHFGNGTRLTVT.

The chain couples TRBV10-3 to TRBJ1-1, with no clear D. CDR3 size: 14 residues. CDR1 and CDR2 (germline): ENHRY, SYGVKD. V was cut by 8 bases and J by 0 bases, with 13 bases left in between. For the CDR3, the DNA is TGTGCCATCCGGGGTATGAGCATGAACACTGAAGCTTTCTTT. It translates to CAIRGMSMNTEAFF.

The genes are TRBV5-1 and TRBJ2-7; a possible D gene is TRBD1 (5 bases). Germline V gene lookup returns CDR1 SGHRS and CDR2 YFSETQ. The CDR3 is 15 amino acids. V lost 0 bases, J lost 4 bases, and 14 bases lay in between. The CDR3: CASSLDPGLMYEQYF. The CDR3 DNA sequence: TGCGCCAGCAGCTTGGATCCAGGGCTGATGTACGAGCAGTACTTC.

The chain is built from TRBV11-2 and TRBJ1-3; perhaps TRBD1 as D (5 bases). Germline V gene data show CDR1 as SGHAT and CDR2 as FQNNGV. V was shortened by 6 bases and J by 4 bases, with 19 bases between the two germline ends. CDR3 length: 16 residues. The CDR3 spells CASRAGSGGSGNTIYF. The CDR3 region has the DNA TGTGCCAGCAGAGCAGGTTCGGGGGGTTCCGGAAACACCATATATTTT. Complete variable domain (other parts from reference TRBV11-2 and TRBJ1-3): EAGVAQSPRYKIIEKRQSVAFWCNPISGHATLYWYQQILGQGPKLLIQFQNNGVVDDSQLPKDRFSAERLKGVDSTLKIQPAKLEDSAVYLCASRAGSGGSGNTIYFGEGSWLTVV.

The chain joins TRBV7-8 to TRBJ2-7; TRBD1 aligns across 7 bases. Germline assignment: CDR1 SGHVS and CDR2 FQNEAQ. Losses at the gene ends were 6 bases for V and 2 bases for J; bases not matched to a gene: 7. CDR3 size: 14 residues. CDR3 nucleotide sequence: TGTGCCAGCAGTCTGATGACAGGGACCTACGAGCAGTACTTC. Its translation is CASSLMTGTYEQYF.

The chain is built from TRBV19 and TRBJ2-4; D call uncertain. The CDR3 is 13 amino acids. Germline V gene lookup returns CDR1 LNHDA and CDR2 SQIVND (reference sequence). V was pared by 5 bases and J by 3 bases, with 8 bases between. The CDR3 bases are TGTGCCAGTAGTCGAGGAGACAAAAACATTCAGTACTTC. This codes for CASSRGDKNIQYF.

The V and J genes are TRBV6-5 and TRBJ1-4; a possible D gene is TRBD1 (6 bases). The germline V gene has CDR1 MNHEY and CDR2 SVGAGI. The CDR3 spans 14 residues. Between the trimmed V and J ends, which lost 6 bases and 10 bases, there was a span of 18 bases. This CDR3 is CASSQGQQMGKLFF. As DNA, the CDR3 is TGTGCCAGCAGCCAGGGGCAGCAAATGGGAAAACTGTTTTTT.

This clone was counted once. The chain uses TRBV6-4 and TRBJ2-1, with 13 nucleotides matching TRBD2. The CDR3 is 18 amino acids. The J segment lost 0 bases and the V segment lost 5 bases, leaving 7 bases of the junction unmatched. CDR1 and CDR2 (germline): MRHNA, SNTAGT. CDR3 in amino acids: CASSLRRTSGSSYNEQFF. The CDR3 DNA is TGTGCCAGCAGTCTAAGGCGGACTAGCGGGAGCTCCTACAATGAGCAGTTCTTC.

J is TRBJ1-3 and V is TRBV28; D gene ambiguous. This CDR3 spans 16 amino acids. The V end lost 1 base, the J end lost 0 bases, and 10 bases lay between the germline ends. Germline lookup yields CDR1 MDHEN and CDR2 SYDVKM. The CDR3 spells CASSLYTAGSGNTIYF. The DNA of the CDR3 is TGTGCCAGCAGTTTATATACGGCAGGCTCTGGAAACACCATATATTTT.

This clone was seen only once. The CDR3 reads CASSHRTGGQGKNIQYF. The DNA for the CDR3 is TGTGCCAGCAGCCACCGGACTGGGGGCCAGGGCAAAAACATTCAGTACTTC. The chain uses TRBV7-9 and TRBJ2-4; possibly TRBD1 for D (6 bases). The V end was cut by 5 bases, the J end by 3 bases, with 20 bases between. The CDR3 is made up of 17 amino acids. Germline CDR1 is SEHNR and CDR2 is FQNEAQ (reference sequence).

J is TRBJ1-1 and V is TRBV19; TRBD1 agrees at 7 bases. The J segment lost 1 base and the V segment lost 6 bases, leaving 8 bases of the junction unmatched. Per the germline V gene, CDR1 is LNHDA and CDR2 is SQIVND (reference sequence). CDR3 length: 15 amino acids. The CDR3 spells CASRYDRASNTEAFF. The CDR3 DNA reads TGTGCCAGTAGATATGACAGGGCCTCGAACACTGAAGCTTTCTTT.

This chain links TRBV7-2 with TRBJ2-1; 10 positions match TRBD1. V shed 5 bases, J shed 3 bases, and the junction held 4 bases outside the gene matches. CDR1 and CDR2 from the germline V gene are SGHTA and FQGNSA. This CDR3 region has 15 residues. CDR3 sequence: CASSPGQGNYNEQFF. As DNA, the CDR3 is TGTGCCAGCAGCCCGGGACAGGGGAACTACAATGAGCAGTTCTTC.

This rearrangement joins TRBV5-1 to TRBJ2-3, with TRBD2 matching over 10 bases. CDR1 is SGHRS and CDR2 is YFSETQ in the germline V gene. The ends lost 6 bases at V and 4 bases at J; junction bases unmatched: 8. The CDR3 loop spans 15 amino acids. CDR3 DNA: TGCGCCAGCACCGGGACTAGCGTAATCGCAGATACGCAGTATTTT. Amino acid sequence: CASTGTSVIADTQYF. The entire variable domain, with the rest obtained from reference TRBV5-1 and TRBJ2-3, is as follows: KAGVTQTPRYLIKTRGQQVTLSCSPISGHRSVSWYQQTPGQGLQFLFEYFSETQRNKGNFPGRFSGRQFSNSRSEMNVSTLELGDSALYLCASTGTSVIADTQYFGPGTRLTVL.

The rearrangement joins TRBV11-3 to TRBJ2-7; D gene ambiguous. CDR3 length: 13 residues. Germline V gene lookup returns CDR1 SGHNT and CDR2 YENEEA. V was clipped by 0 bases and J by 5 bases, with 8 bases between them. CDR3 amino acids: CASSLDQVHEQYF. The CDR3 nucleotides are TGTGCCAGCAGCTTAGATCAGGTCCACGAGCAGTACTTC.